This TCR beta chain was found in a study of blood T cell repertoires in COVID-19. Across the whole study: Whether acute or convalescent, the COVID-19 samples came from the United States, Italy and Spain.

Study processing details: Amplification of reference gene primers provided the estimated nucleated cell counts. Some clones are missing from TCRdb's copy, which holds only in-frame ones; the method was immunoSEQ multiplex PCR. The D gene and trimming were derived from the DNA, and the V and J assignments and clone size from that table. This table has approximately 500,000 clones, roughly nine tenths appearing once. Seattle patients were enrolled while actively infected and followed longitudinally. Germline V gene data show CDR1 as SGHRS and CDR2 as YFSETQ. V lost 3 bases to trimming and J lost 5 bases, with 11 bases between them. This CDR3 region has 13 residues.

The chain joins TRBV5-1 to TRBJ1-1, with D perhaps matching TRBD1 (6 bases). The origin of this receptor is a woman between 45 and 65 years old with COVID-19, enrolled during active disease. The sequenced sample was peripheral blood. The chain's CDR3 is CASSWAGETEAFF. CDR3 sequence (DNA): TGCGCCAGCAGCTGGGCAGGGGAGACTGAAGCTTTCTTT. The full variable domain, completed using reference TRBV5-1 and TRBJ1-1, is KAGVTQTPRYLIKTRGQQVTLSCSPISGHRSVSWYQQTPGQGLQFLFEYFSETQRNKGNFPGRFSGRQFSNSRSEMNVSTLELGDSALYLCASSWAGETEAFFGQGTRLTVV.